These T cell receptor beta chains were read from a single sample in a study of tumor and adjacent non-tumor tissue in lung cancer. TCRdb independently ran MiXCR on the multiplex PCR reads; one entry per CDR3 protein. The table includes 81,000 or so distinct CDR3 sequences, around 80% detected once. The sample consisted of distant non-tumor lung tissue. The receptors here all came from a man between 60 and 70 years old with non-small cell lung cancer. CDR3s include the opening cysteine and the closing phenylalanine or tryptophan. D genes are given only for firm matches. Rows give clone size only sometimes, using once, few, many, or a class for an expanded clone.

TRBV6-2/TRBV6-3	-	-	TRBJ2-3	TGTGTCAACTCTTCGCGGAAGGGACGGAATACGCAGTATTTT	CVNSSRKGRNTQYF
TRBV5-4	-	many	TRBJ1-1	TGTGCCAGCAGCCCTGATGGGAGGGGGGTTATGAACACTGAAGCTTTCTTT	CASSPDGRGVMNTEAFF
TRBV6-5	TRBD2	-	TRBJ2-6	TGTTCTAGCAGCCTAGCGGGAGCCAACTCTGGGGCCAACGTCCTGACTTTC	CSSSLAGANSGANVLTF
TRBV7-9	-	-	TRBJ2-1	TGTGCCAGCAGCCGGACTGGAGATTACAATGAGCAGTTCTTC	CASSRTGDYNEQFF
TRBV4-3	-	once	TRBJ2-6	TGCGCCGGCAGCCAAGAGGCGGTGTCTGGGGCTAACGTCCTTACTTTC	CAGSQEAVSGANVLTF
TRBV29-1	-	-	TRBJ2-7	TGCAGCGTTGTTCGGCTCGAGCAGTACTTC	CSVVRLEQYF
TRBV5-4	-	-	TRBJ2-3	TGTGCCAGCAGCTTGGCCGTGGCGAGCACAGATACGCAGTATTTT	CASSLAVASTDTQYF
TRBV11-3	-	-	TRBJ2-7	TGTGTCAGCAGCTATAGGGCAGGCCCCTGCTACGAGCAGTACTTC	CVSSYRAGPCYEQYF
TRBV20-1	TRBD2	-	TRBJ2-7	TGCAGTGCTAGAGGAAGTAGCGGGCTGTTGGGCGAGCAGTACTTC	CSARGSSGLLGEQYF
TRBV4-1	-	-	TRBJ2-7	TGCACCAGCAGCCAAGATTTTGGGGACGTAATATACGAGCATTACTTC	CTSSQDFGDVIYEHYF
TRBV11-1	-	-	TRBJ2-3	TGTGCCAGCAGCTTAACGTACGATACGCAGTTTTTT	CASSLTYDTQFF
TRBV12-3/TRBV12-4	TRBD1	-	TRBJ2-2	TGTGCCAGCAGTCTATGGGGACAGGATCCGCCCGGGGAGCTGTTTTTT	CASSLWGQDPPGELFF
TRBV11-2	-	-	TRBJ2-7	TGTACCAGCAGCTTAAATCTTCGGAACGAGCAGTACTTC	CTSSLNLRNEQYF
TRBV6-5	-	once	TRBJ2-7	TGTGCCAGCCACTCGGGCAACTCCTACGAGCAGTACTTC	CASHSGNSYEQYF
TRBV20-1	-	-	TRBJ1-5	TGCAGGGCTAGGGACGGGCCAAATCACCCCCAGCATTTT	CRARDGPNHPQHF
TRBV24-1	-	-	TRBJ2-6	TGTGCCACTAGTGATTCTACACCCCCTTGGGCCAACGTCCTGACTTTC	CATSDSTPPWANVLTF
TRBV11-2	-	once	TRBJ1-1	TGTGATAACATCTTAGTCGGGAGGGGCACTGAAGCTTTCTTT	CDNILVGRGTEAFF
TRBV11-2	TRBD2	-	TRBJ2-2	TGTGCCAACAGCGACCCGGGGGGCGGGGGGTTCGCCGAGGAGCTGTTTTTT	CANSDPGGGGFAEELFF
TRBV12-3/TRBV12-4	TRBD2	once	TRBJ2-2	TGTACCAGCAGCCCCGGGACTAGCGGGGAGGCTTTATGGGAGCTGTTTTTT	CTSSPGTSGEALWELFF
TRBV20-1	TRBD1	-	TRBJ1-2	TGCACTGCTAGGACAGGGGGCGACTATGGCTACATCTTC	CTARTGGDYGYIF
TRBV20-1	TRBD2	few	TRBJ2-2	TGTAGTGCTCCGCGAACCCATGTAGGGAGGGACACCGGGGAGCTGTTTTTT	CSAPRTHVGRDTGELFF
TRBV29-1	-	-	TRBJ1-1	TGCAGCGTTGCGGGGAGGCTGGACACCGAGGCTTTCTTT	CSVAGRLDTEAFF
TRBV20-1	-	-	TRBJ2-3	TGCAGTGATAGAGATGCAATAGACACAGATACGCAGTATTTT	CSDRDAIDTDTQYF
TRBV4-2	-	-	TRBJ1-5	TGTGCCAGCGGCCAAGAACCAGGGGATAGCATTCAGCCCCAGCATTTT	CASGQEPGDSIQPQHF
TRBV11-3	-	-	TRBJ2-3	TGTGCCAACAGCCTCGAATACGGGGTTTCTAGCACAGATACCCAGTATTTT	CANSLEYGVSSTDTQYF
TRBV11-2	-	-	TRBJ2-5	TGTGCCAGCGGCTCTAGAAGGGAAGAAACCCAGTACTTC	CASGSRREETQYF
TRBV29-1	-	many	TRBJ2-5	TGCAGCGTTGATTTGGGAGTGAGGGAGACCCAGTACTTC	CSVDLGVRETQYF
TRBV6-2/TRBV6-3	-	-	TRBJ2-3	TGTGCCAACTCTTCGCGGGATGGACGGAATACGCAGTATTTT	CANSSRDGRNTQYF
TRBV7-2	TRBD2	few	TRBJ2-2	TGTGCCAGCAGCCATCGGACTAGACGGGCCGGGGAGCTGTTTTTT	CASSHRTRRAGELFF
TRBV11-2	TRBD2	-	TRBJ2-7	TGTGCCAGCAGCACATCTAGCGGGGGGGCTCGGGAGCAGAACTTC	CASSTSSGGAREQNF
TRBV25-1	-	-	TRBJ1-3	TGTGAGAGCAGTGACAGACCTGGAAACACCATATATTTT	CESSDRPGNTIYF